This T cell receptor beta chain was found in a study of brain T cells in children with intractable seizures. Study-level results: Clones missing pre-surgery may reflect undersampling of that blood sample. Patients' HCMV serostatus was unknown; virus specificity rests on CDR3 similarity alone.

CDR3 size: 15 residues. Germline V gives CDR1 SEHNR, CDR2 FQNEAQ (reference sequence). V gave up 0 bases and J gave up 4 bases, with 13 bases separating them. As for this clone: The antigen remains undetermined.

Surgery cases with the highest brain T cell transcript signatures were chosen for sequencing. Patients received at least one anti-epileptic drug before surgery. The repertoire was sequenced with immunoSEQ multiplex PCR; TCRdb's copy has only in-frame clones and lacks some. The profile shows some 64,000 clones, approximately 95% of them singletons. Here the sequenced sample was peripheral blood, taken at surgery. This TCR derives from a boy less than two years old with focal cortical dysplasia and intractable seizures. V gene TRBV7-9 combines with J gene TRBJ2-7; D is perhaps TRBD1 (5 bases). The CDR3 loop is CASSLAGDRPYEQYF. DNA of the CDR3: TGTGCCAGCAGCTTAGCAGGAGACAGACCTTACGAGCAGTACTTC. Full variable domain (remainder filled in from reference TRBV7-9 and TRBJ2-7): DTGVSQNPRHKITKRGQNVTFRCDPISEHNRLYWYRQTLGQGPEFLTYFQNEAQLEKSRLLSDRFSAERPKGSFSTLEIQRTEQGDSAMYLCASSLAGDRPYEQYFGPGTRLTVT.